The subject of this entry is one TCR beta chain. The antigen is unknown. The method was immunoSEQ multiplex PCR; TCRdb's version includes in-frame clones alone and lacks a portion of them. The table shows some 50,000 clones, with roughly 77% occurring only once. These data are taken from a study of OX40 agonist ivuxolimab in advanced cancers. Findings and limits, study-wide: Some nonresponders also had low normalized T-cell clonal expansion.

The CDR3 has 14 amino acids. Germline CDR1 and CDR2: ENHRY and SYGVKD. The V and J ends lost 9 bases and 2 bases, in that order; junction bases with no gene match: 6. The TCR originated in an adult with an advanced solid tumor such as melanoma, head and neck, liver or kidney cancer. The sequences come from CD4+ or CD8+ T cells sorted from blood, collected in a trial of the OX40 agonist ivuxolimab. V and J are TRBV10-3 and TRBJ2-3, with 9 bases aligning to TRBD2. In DNA, the CDR3 is TGTGCCATAAGCGGGGGGACGGTCACAGATACGCAGTATTTT. Translated, it gives CAISGGTVTDTQYF.